A selection of T cell receptor beta chains follows, all from one sample in a study of brain metastases from non-small cell lung cancer. The assay was immunoSEQ multiplex PCR, and TCRdb's table has in-frame clones only and misses some. The sample lists about 7,800 clones, approximately 86% seen once, with roughly 4.1% in the top ten. Sequenced input: primary lung tumor tissue. The receptors shown here come from a donor aged 40 or older with non-small cell lung cancer. CDR3s include the opening cysteine and the closing phenylalanine or tryptophan.

J: TRBJ2-1
length: 15
V: TRBV20-1
CDR3: CSASRPTSGDNEQFF

J: TRBJ1-2
length: 15
V: TRBV7-9
CDR3: CASSPRDRAGYGYTF

J: TRBJ2-2
length: 11
V: TRBV5-4
CDR3: CASRGSGELFF

J: TRBJ2-2
length: 16
V: TRBV6-5
CDR3: CASSYSMGENTGELFF

J: TRBJ1-2
length: 14
V: TRBV5-1
CDR3: CASSLAGTPSGYTF

J: TRBJ2-7
length: 13
V: TRBV2
CDR3: CASSVDREYEQYF

J: TRBJ1-2
length: 12
V: TRBV12-3/TRBV12-4
CDR3: CASSKGDYGYTF

J: TRBJ1-2
length: 13
V: TRBV2
CDR3: CASSAQGRYGYTF

J: TRBJ2-7
length: 14
V: TRBV29-1
CDR3: CSVQGLGGPHEQYF

J: TRBJ1-2
length: 13
V: TRBV28
CDR3: CASSPGTARGYTF

J: TRBJ1-5
length: 13
V: TRBV2
CDR3: CASRLGVNQPQHF

J: TRBJ1-1
length: 14
V: TRBV10-2
CDR3: CASSELGQNTEAFF

J: TRBJ2-5
length: 14
V: TRBV28
CDR3: CASSLAGREETQYF

J: TRBJ1-2
length: 15
V: TRBV7-9
CDR3: CASSPRDRAGYGYTF

J: TRBJ1-1
length: 15
V: TRBV18
CDR3: CASSPTQGIRTEAFF

J: TRBJ1-1
length: 13
V: TRBV14
CDR3: CASSQEMNTEAFF

J: TRBJ1-1
length: 15
V: TRBV10-3
CDR3: CAISEPAAVNTEAFF

J: TRBJ2-1
length: 15
V: TRBV19
CDR3: CASSISRGTNNEQFF

J: TRBJ1-1
length: 14
V: TRBV5-1
CDR3: CASSLEGTAGKTFF

J: TRBJ1-4
length: 17
V: TRBV5-8
CDR3: CASSVVYSGYHFEKLFF

J: TRBJ2-5
length: 16
V: TRBV5-1
CDR3: CASSPGQVALWETQYF

J: TRBJ1-4
length: 14
V: TRBV7-9
CDR3: CASSPGGDLYGRFF

J: TRBJ2-1
length: 15
V: TRBV19
CDR3: CASSIGQSYYNEQFF

J: TRBJ2-7
length: 14
V: TRBV11-2
CDR3: CASSLEGDSYEQYF

J: TRBJ1-4
length: 15
V: TRBV4-3
CDR3: CASSPGTLVEEKLFF

J: TRBJ2-3
length: 12
V: TRBV28
CDR3: CASSLRGNTQYF

J: TRBJ1-1
length: 14
V: TRBV19
CDR3: CASSIRRGWGEAFF

J: TRBJ2-7
length: 13
V: TRBV7-6
CDR3: CASSPGPNYEQYF

J: TRBJ1-3
length: 17
V: TRBV6-1
CDR3: CASSEAGGHFSGNTIYF